The 21 T cell receptor beta chains below were found in one sample sequenced in a study of T cell responses to AZD1222 COVID-19 vaccine. This table comes from immunoSEQ multiplex PCR, and its TCRdb copy is limited to in-frame clones, with some not included. In the table there are approximately 120,000 clones, 90% to 95% of which are singletons. This specimen was peripheral blood, taken on day 0 of AZD1222 vaccination. Source of these receptors: an adult in good health.

V gene TRBV19 combines with J gene TRBJ2-4; 13 positions agree with TRBD2. Germline lookup yields CDR1 LNHDA and CDR2 SQIVND (reference sequence). The junction had 9 bases not matched to a gene; V was cut back by 4 bases and J by 6 bases. This CDR3 has 17 amino acids. The CDR3 DNA reads as TGTGCCAGTAGTACCGGGACTAGCGGGACAGGGAGAAACATTCAGTACTTC. It codes for CASSTGTSGTGRNIQYF. The variable domain in full, with the rest retrieved from reference TRBV19 and TRBJ2-4, is DGGITQSPKYLFRKEGQNVTLSCEQNLNHDAMYWYRQDPGQGLRLIYYSQIVNDFQKGDIAEGYSVSREKKESFPLTVTSAQKNPTAFYLCASSTGTSGTGRNIQYFGAGTRLSVL.

The table lists this clone with a count of one. The chain links TRBV7-2 to TRBJ1-2; D gene uncertain. This CDR3 region has 13 residues. Germline lookup yields CDR1 SGHTA and CDR2 FQGNSA. The V end was cut by 3 bases, the J end by 4 bases, with 9 bases between. The CDR3 sequence is CASSFDIPYGYTF. DNA for the CDR3: TGTGCCAGCAGCTTCGACATACCCTATGGCTACACCTTC. Variable domain in full (rest from reference TRBV7-2 and TRBJ1-2): GAGVSQSPSNKVTEKGKDVELRCDPISGHTALYWYRQSLGQGLEFLIYFQGNSAPDKSGLPSDRFSAERTGGSVSTLTIQRTQQEDSAVYLCASSFDIPYGYTFGSGTRLTVV.

This chain links TRBV4-1 with TRBJ1-3; 9 positions match TRBD1. V lost 6 bases to trimming and J lost 0 bases; unmatched junction nucleotides: 9. This CDR3 is 17 amino acids long. In germline, CDR1 is MGHRA, CDR2 YSYEKL. Written as DNA, the CDR3 is TGCGCCAGCAGTCGCGGACAGGGGTTGAGCTCTGGAAACACCATATATTTT. Protein: CASSRGQGLSSGNTIYF.

V gene TRBV11-2 combines with J gene TRBJ1-4, with no clear D. Germline V gene data show CDR1 as SGHAT and CDR2 as FQNNGV. The V gene lost 3 bases and the J gene lost 0 bases, with 11 bases spanning the gap. The CDR3 totals 16 residues. CDR3 coding DNA: TGTGCCAGCAGCTTTTTTCCCGGTTCAACTAATGAAAAACTGTTTTTT. Translation: CASSFFPGSTNEKLFF.

The chain employs TRBV7-2 and TRBJ2-7, with D possibly TRBD1 on 6 matching bases. V was pared by 4 bases and J by 1 base, with 14 bases between. Germline loops: CDR1 SGHTA, CDR2 FQGNSA. CDR3 length: 15 amino acids. For the CDR3, the DNA is TGTGCCAGCAGCTCCTCACAGGGAAGTTCCTACGAGCAGTACTTC. Protein sequence: CASSSSQGSSYEQYF.

The chain employs TRBV19 and TRBJ1-4; no clear D gene. This CDR3 is 14 amino acids long. Trimming stripped 10 bases from V and 3 bases from J, with 15 bases between. Germline CDR1 is LNHDA and CDR2 is SQIVND (reference sequence). The CDR3 here is CATMLRGSNEKLFF. In nucleotides, the CDR3 is TGTGCCACTATGCTTCGAGGTTCTAATGAAAAACTGTTTTTT.

This clone was seen once. This chain uses TRBV12-5 with TRBJ2-7, with 7 bases identical to TRBD1. V trimming: 3 bases; J trimming: 3 bases; junction bases outside the gene matches: 5. The CDR3 runs 14 residues. Per the germline V gene, CDR1 is LGHNT and CDR2 is FRNRAP. The CDR3 loop is CASGFQGVGYEQYF. The CDR3, as DNA: TGTGCTAGTGGTTTCCAGGGGGTCGGCTACGAGCAGTACTTC.

J is TRBJ1-5 and V is TRBV6-5; D may be TRBD1 (5 bases). V was pared by 4 bases and J by 1 base, with 8 bases between. The CDR3 runs 14 residues. The germline V gene has CDR1 MNHEY and CDR2 SVGAGI. CDR3 residues: CASSWRDSNQPQHF. Written as DNA, the CDR3 is TGTGCCAGCAGTTGGCGGGACAGCAATCAGCCCCAGCATTTT.

V and J are TRBV19 and TRBJ1-5, with a tentative D call TRBD1 (5 bases). The germline gives CDR1 LNHDA, CDR2 SQIVND (reference sequence). The V end lost 1 base, the J end lost 5 bases, and 21 bases lay between the germline ends. The CDR3 sequence is 18 residues long. The CDR3 DNA is TGTGCCAGTAGTATAGGACGGTTGGGGAAGAAAGGGGATCAGCCCCAGCATTTT. Translated: CASSIGRLGKKGDQPQHF.

The chain joins TRBV5-1 to TRBJ2-7, with 9 positions matching TRBD1. J gave up 7 bases and V 4 bases, and 6 bases lay outside the gene matches. Germline-derived CDR1 and CDR2 are SGHRS and YFSETQ. The length of the CDR3 is 13 residues. DNA for the CDR3: TGCGCCAGCAGCGGGGGACAGGGTGGGGAGCAGTACTTC. Protein: CASSGGQGGEQYF.

J is TRBJ1-3 and V is TRBV5-6; TRBD1 matches at 7 bases. CDR1 and CDR2 from the germline V gene are SGHDT and YYEEEE. The V and J ends lost 4 bases and 2 bases, in that order; junction bases with no gene match: 3. This CDR3 is 14 amino acids long. The CDR3 DNA reads as TGTGCCAGCAGCCTAAGGGGGCCTGGAAACACCATATATTTT. Encoded protein: CASSLRGPGNTIYF.

The chain links TRBV7-2 to TRBJ2-1; TRBD2 agrees at 9 bases. V lost 5 bases, J lost 6 bases, and 8 bases stayed unmatched. Germline-derived CDR1 and CDR2 are SGHTA and FQGNSA. This CDR3 is 15 amino acids long. Written as DNA, the CDR3 is TGTGCCAGCAGCCCCGATAGCGGGAGACTCAATGAGCAGTTCTTC. As protein: CASSPDSGRLNEQFF.

This sequence joins TRBV19 and TRBJ2-4; D is undetermined. Per the germline V gene, CDR1 is LNHDA and CDR2 is SQIVND (reference sequence). CDR3 length: 13 residues. V gave up 11 bases and J gave up 0 bases, with 11 bases separating them. In DNA form, the CDR3 reads TGTGCCTCCCGTGGGGTAGCCAAAAACATTCAGTACTTC. Its protein product is CASRGVAKNIQYF.

The V and J genes are TRBV5-8 and TRBJ1-3; D is perhaps TRBD1 (5 bases). This CDR3 has 14 amino acids. The V end lost 3 bases, the J end lost 0 bases, and 7 bases lay between the germline ends. The germline CDR1 and CDR2 sequences are SGHTS and YDEGEE. The CDR3 loop reads CASSYTGSGNTIYF. CDR3 in DNA: TGTGCCAGCAGCTATACAGGCTCTGGAAACACCATATATTTT.

In its sample, this clone was seen once. The chain has TRBV6-5 and TRBJ1-4, with D hard to call. Germline V gene lookup returns CDR1 MNHEY and CDR2 SVGAGI. This CDR3 comprises 14 residues. V lost 5 bases to trimming and J lost 8 bases, with 15 bases between them. In DNA form, the CDR3 reads TGTGCCAGCAGTAAGGACGCGTCGGACGAAAAACTGTTTTTT. Residues: CASSKDASDEKLFF.

The table lists this clone with a count of one. Other DNA sequences in the sample encode the same CDR3. The V call is TRBV18, the J call TRBJ1-1; 7 bases align to TRBD1. Germline V gives CDR1 KGHSH, CDR2 LQKENI. V lost 0 bases to trimming and J lost 1 base; unmatched junction nucleotides: 2. The CDR3 totals 15 residues. The CDR3 coding sequence is TGTGCCAGCTCACCACCCGGGACAGCGAACACTGAAGCTTTCTTT. Translation gives CASSPPGTANTEAFF.

The V gene is TRBV21-1, the J gene TRBJ2-7. TRBV21-1 is a pseudogene locus. The CDR3 consists of 10 residues. CDR3 protein: CASSPYEQYF. The CDR3 DNA reads TGTGCCAGCAGCCCCTACGAGCAGTACTTC.

V gene TRBV11-2 combines with J gene TRBJ2-2; D is uncertain. Trimming stripped 1 base from V and 8 bases from J, with 8 bases between. CDR1 is SGHAT, CDR2 FQNNGV, per germline. The CDR3 runs to 13 residues. CDR3 DNA sequence: TGTGCCAGCAGCTTAGCCCTACAGGGGGAGCTGTTTTTT. It encodes CASSLALQGELFF.

V is TRBV27 and J is TRBJ2-1; 10 bases line up with TRBD1. J gave up 8 bases and V 6 bases, and 13 bases lay outside the gene matches. Germline V gene data show CDR1 as MNHEY and CDR2 as SMNVEV (reference sequence). The CDR3 covers 16 residues. CDR3 nucleotides: TGTGCCAGCAGCAAGGGACAGGGGCTATTTAGTTATGAGCAGTTCTTC. As protein: CASSKGQGLFSYEQFF.

The genes are TRBV2 and TRBJ1-1; 7 positions agree with TRBD1. Germline CDR1 and CDR2: SNHLY and FYNNEI. CDR3 length: 15 amino acids. V lost 6 bases to trimming and J lost 0 bases; unmatched junction nucleotides: 7. The CDR3: CASRKEGQLNTEAFF. For the CDR3, the DNA is TGTGCCAGCAGAAAGGAGGGACAGTTGAACACTGAAGCTTTCTTT.

CDR3 sequence reads: CASSMRGSYNEQFF. The CDR3, as DNA: TGTGCCAGCAGTATGCGGGGCTCCTACAATGAGCAGTTCTTC. The rearrangement joins TRBV6-5 to TRBJ2-1; D perhaps matches TRBD2 (6 bases). This CDR3 comprises 14 residues. Germline values: CDR1 MNHEY, CDR2 SVGAGI. Trimming stripped 5 bases from V and 0 bases from J, with 8 bases between.